These T cell receptor beta chains were read from a single sample in a study of CD8 T cell repertoires and HIV-1 epitope variants. Antigen specificity for these receptors is unknown. Using immunoSEQ multiplex PCR, the repertoire was profiled, and TCRdb retains in-frame clones only, with some absent. The data contain 1,500 to 2,000 clones, 73% of them singletons. The sample consisted of cultured CD8+ T cells derived from PBMCs. These receptor sequences come from a male donor with HIV. The CDR3 runs from the conserved cysteine through the conserved F or W. A D gene is named only where the DNA matches it firmly. Only part of the rows carry a size: once, few, many, or a class if the clone is expanded.

j_gene | v_gene | d_gene | abundance | CDR3aa | CDR3nt
TRBJ2-7 | TRBV28 | - | - | CASSSDVSAYEQYF | TGTGCCAGCAGTTCAGATGTCTCGGCCTACGAGCAGTACTTC
TRBJ2-7 | TRBV6-1 | - | - | CASSPFGPSYEQYF | TGTGCCAGCAGTCCCTTTGGGCCCTCCTACGAGCAGTACTTC
TRBJ2-7 | TRBV7-9 | TRBD1 | - | CASSFLGPGGGEQYF | TGTGCCAGCAGCTTTTTGGGACCAGGGGGTGGCGAGCAGTACTTC
TRBJ2-1 | TRBV19 | TRBD2 | - | CASSMEPGGPVNEQFF | TGTGCCAGTAGTATGGAACCGGGAGGGCCGGTCAATGAGCAGTTCTTC
TRBJ2-1 | TRBV30 | TRBD1 | - | CAWSSGTGDFF | TGTGCCTGGAGCAGCGGGACAGGGGATTTCTTC
TRBJ1-3 | TRBV5-6 | - | - | CASSYYTKLSGNTIYF | TGTGCCAGCAGCTATTACACGAAACTCTCTGGAAACACCATATATTTT
TRBJ2-7 | TRBV5-6 | - | once | CASSLAGSAYEQYF | TGTGCCAGCAGCTTGGCCGGCAGCGCCTACGAGCAGTACTTC
TRBJ2-1 | TRBV19 | - | - | CASSIDGSSYNEQFF | TGTGCCAGTAGTATCGACGGGAGCTCCTACAATGAGCAGTTCTTC
TRBJ1-1 | TRBV9 | - | - | CASSVGVDAEAFF | TGTGCCAGCAGCGTAGGAGTGGACGCCGAAGCTTTCTTT
TRBJ2-5 | TRBV5-2 | - | - | CASSSAGIDQETQYF | TGTGCCAGCAGCTCCGCCGGGATAGATCAAGAGACCCAGTACTTC
TRBJ1-2 | TRBV28 | TRBD1 | - | CASSPPGGGQGYGYTF | TGTGCCAGCAGCCCCCCAGGGGGGGGGCAGGGATATGGCTACACCTTC
TRBJ2-2 | TRBV2 | - | few | CASSTGTGSWELFF | TGTGCCAGCAGCACCGGGACTGGCTCCTGGGAGCTGTTTTTT
TRBJ2-7 | TRBV29-1 | - | - | CSVERGGPSYEQYF | TGCAGCGTTGAGAGGGGCGGACCCTCCTACGAGCAGTACTTC
TRBJ2-2 | TRBV4-1 | - | few | CASSQGGTHDTGELFF | TGCGCCAGCAGCCAAGGCGGGACACATGACACCGGGGAGCTGTTTTTT
TRBJ1-1 | TRBV10-3 | TRBD1 | - | CAISAGDAGTADEAFF | TGTGCCATCAGTGCCGGAGACGCGGGGACAGCTGATGAAGCTTTCTTT
TRBJ2-5 | TRBV19 | TRBD2 | - | CASSSWTSGMEETQYF | TGTGCCAGTAGTTCTTGGACTAGCGGGATGGAAGAGACCCAGTACTTC
TRBJ2-7 | TRBV5-5 | - | - | CASSLDVEYEQYF | TGTGCCAGCAGCTTGGACGTAGAATACGAGCAGTACTTC
TRBJ1-2 | TRBV4-1 | - | - | CASSQAEVTNYGYTF | TGCGCCAGCAGCCAAGCTGAGGTCACTAACTATGGCTACACCTTC
TRBJ2-7 | TRBV12-5 | TRBD1 | - | CASGLVPGQGHEQYF | TGTGCTAGTGGTTTGGTTCCGGGACAGGGCCACGAGCAGTACTTC
TRBJ2-5 | TRBV7-8 | - | few | CASSDGQPQETQYF | TGTGCCAGCAGCGACGGACAACCCCAAGAGACCCAGTACTTC
TRBJ1-2 | TRBV5-6 | - | large | CASSPWPVELDYGYTF | TGTGCCAGCAGCCCTTGGCCGGTAGAATTGGACTATGGCTACACCTTC
TRBJ2-1 | TRBV5-6 | - | few | CASSLGGGSGPYNEQFF | TGTGCCAGCAGCTTGGGAGGAGGTAGCGGACCGTACAATGAGCAGTTCTTC
TRBJ1-2 | TRBV7-3 | TRBD1 | - | CASSATTGPVTGYTF | TGTGCCAGCAGCGCAACGACAGGGCCCGTCACAGGCTACACCTTC
TRBJ2-7 | TRBV28 | TRBD1 | - | CASNTGGSWEQYF | TGTGCCAGCAATACAGGGGGCTCGTGGGAGCAGTACTTC
TRBJ2-7 | TRBV2 | - | - | CASSEYGDSYEQYF | TGTGCCAGCAGTGAATATGGGGACTCCTACGAGCAGTACTTC
TRBJ2-7 | TRBV2 | - | - | CASSESVREQYF | TGTGCCAGCAGTGAAAGCGTTAGGGAGCAGTACTTC
TRBJ2-1 | TRBV7-2 | - | - | CASRRGGPGNEQFF | TGTGCCAGCAGAAGGGGGGGGCCGGGGAATGAGCAGTTCTTC
TRBJ2-7 | TRBV19 | TRBD1 | - | CASRPDAGTGIDEQYF | TGTGCCAGTAGGCCAGATGCCGGGACAGGGATCGACGAGCAGTACTTC
TRBJ1-6 | TRBV5-4 | - | few | CASSHREANSPLHF | TGTGCCAGCAGCCACAGGGAGGCCAATTCACCCCTCCACTTT
TRBJ1-5 | TRBV2 | - | - | CASRGDNQPQHF | TGTGCCAGCAGAGGGGATAATCAGCCCCAGCATTTT
TRBJ2-3 | TRBV5-1 | TRBD1 | - | CASSHSLGQGAKDTQYF | TGCGCCAGCAGCCACTCCTTAGGACAGGGGGCTAAAGATACGCAGTATTTT
TRBJ2-3 | TRBV10-3 | TRBD2 | - | CAISEEMIGAGASDTQYF | TGTGCCATCAGTGAGGAAATGATTGGAGCGGGGGCATCAGATACGCAGTATTTT
TRBJ2-7 | TRBV4-3 | - | - | CASSEGLSSYEQYF | TGCGCCAGCAGCGAGGGCCTTAGCTCCTACGAGCAGTACTTC
TRBJ1-1 | TRBV19 | - | - | CASSIDVTGTMNTEAFF | TGTGCCAGTAGTATAGACGTTACCGGGACAATGAACACTGAAGCTTTCTTT
TRBJ2-5 | TRBV28 | - | - | CASSLNREETQYF | TGTGCCAGCAGTTTAAACAGGGAAGAGACCCAGTACTTC
TRBJ2-7 | TRBV5-1 | - | - | CASSLGRSYEQYF | TGCGCCAGCAGCTTGGGCCGCTCCTACGAGCAGTACTTC
TRBJ2-2 | TRBV7-6 | TRBD1 | - | CASSFGGPGQGPTNTGELFF | TGTGCCAGCAGCTTCGGGGGACCGGGACAGGGGCCAACGAACACCGGGGAGCTGTTTTTT
TRBJ1-2 | TRBV10-3 | TRBD1 | - | CAISEEDRVTYGYTF | TGTGCCATCAGTGAGGAGGACAGGGTTACCTATGGCTACACCTTC
TRBJ2-1 | TRBV11-2 | - | - | CASSPWTEGGDNEQFF | TGTGCCAGCAGCCCCTGGACGGAAGGAGGGGACAATGAGCAGTTCTTC
TRBJ1-3 | TRBV27 | - | - | CASSSNIQRLSSGNTIYF | TGTGCCAGCAGTTCCAACATACAGCGCCTGAGCTCTGGAAACACCATATATTTT
TRBJ2-7 | TRBV28 | - | - | CASSFVSGTDEQYF | TGTGCCAGCAGTTTCGTATCAGGGACCGACGAGCAGTACTTC
TRBJ1-1 | TRBV28 | TRBD1 | few | CASSPIGTGEAFF | TGTGCCAGCAGTCCCATTGGGACAGGAGAAGCTTTCTTT
TRBJ1-4 | TRBV29-1 | - | - | CSVEGDSNEKLFF | TGCAGCGTTGAGGGAGACTCTAATGAAAAACTGTTTTTT
TRBJ2-5 | TRBV6-1 | TRBD2 | - | CASFRGGSAQYF | TGTGCCAGCTTTAGGGGAGGGTCGGCCCAGTACTTC
TRBJ2-5 | TRBV9 | - | - | CASSVGINKETQYF | TGTGCCAGCAGCGTAGGCATAAATAAAGAGACCCAGTACTTC
TRBJ2-3 | TRBV29-1 | TRBD2 | once | CSVVHPSGRRVWSQYF | TGCAGCGTTGTTCACCCTAGCGGGAGAAGGGTCTGGTCGCAGTATTTT
TRBJ1-5 | TRBV6-1 | - | - | CASSEVHLETRIQPQHF | TGTGCCAGCAGTGAAGTACATTTGGAGACCCGTATTCAGCCCCAGCATTTT
TRBJ1-3 | TRBV19 | - | - | CASSMLRDTGNTIYF | TGTGCCAGTAGTATGCTCCGGGACACTGGAAACACCATATATTTT
TRBJ2-3 | TRBV6-4 | TRBD1 | - | CASSEEGAADTQYF | TGTGCCAGCAGTGAAGAGGGGGCGGCAGATACGCAGTATTTT